This T cell receptor beta chain was sequenced in a study of blood T cell repertoires in COVID-19. Study information: From the United States, Italy and Spain came samples of acute and convalescent COVID-19. PBMCs, B-cell-depleted T cells, or T cells provided the cDNA or gDNA that made up the material.

Clones were sequenced by immunoSEQ multiplex PCR, and TCRdb holds only the in-frame ones, with some missing. The data show roughly 110,000 clones, roughly 85% seen once. J was trimmed by 4 bases and V by 3 bases; bases with no gene match: 1. Per germline, CDR1 SGHTA and CDR2 FQGTGA. This CDR3 has 13 residues. On this clone itself: In the same sample, other DNA sequences code for this CDR3.

The chain employs TRBV7-3 and TRBJ1-2, with 8 bases that match TRBD1. Sequenced: peripheral blood. This TCR came from a woman in her sixties with COVID-19, enrolled during active disease. This CDR3 is CASSFGTGYGYTF. DNA for the CDR3: TGTGCCAGCAGCTTTGGGACAGGCTATGGCTACACCTTC.